This T cell receptor (beta chain) was recovered during a study of blood T cell repertoires in COVID-19. Study details: Samples taken during acute and convalescent COVID-19 were collected in the United States, Italy and Spain. PBMCs, B-cell-depleted T cells, or T cells provided the cDNA or gDNA that made up the material.

J lost 2 bases, V lost 4 bases, and 9 bases had no gene match. In germline, CDR1 is SGHAT, CDR2 FQNNGV. The CDR3 runs to 18 residues. As originally analysed: Nucleated cell counts were estimated from reference gene primer amplification. Here immunoSEQ multiplex PCR was the method, and the copy in TCRdb shows in-frame clones only, minus some. V and J calls and clone size follow that table, whereas D and trimming were derived from the DNA. The sample yields about 200,000 clones, approximately 86% seen once. The TCR was taken from a man aged 55 to 70 with COVID-19, enrolled during active disease. Sequencing was done on a sample of peripheral blood. This chain uses TRBV11-2 with TRBJ2-1; 12 positions agree with TRBD2. The CDR3 protein is CASSSRGLAGLPYNEQFF. CDR3 in DNA: TGTGCCAGCAGCTCTAGGGGACTAGCGGGTCTTCCCTACAATGAGCAGTTCTTC.